The sequence of this T cell receptor beta chain was determined in a study of blood T cell repertoires in COVID-19. This clone was counted between two and nine times. One end of the junction varies from germline; a read error may be responsible. The assay was immunoSEQ multiplex PCR, and TCRdb's table has in-frame clones only and misses some. The sample includes over 120,000 clones, 70% to 85% of them seen just once. There are 14 residues in the CDR3. Germline values: CDR1 SGHNT, CDR2 YENEEA. Sequenced material: peripheral blood. The V gene is TRBV11-3, the J gene TRBJ1-1; 8 positions match TRBD1. The receptor was isolated from a man aged 60 to 75 with active or convalescent COVID-19. CDR3 bases: TGTGCCAGCAGCCTAGACAGGGGGAACACTGAAGCTTTCTTT. Protein sequence: CASSLDRGNTEAFF.